This passage covers 21 T cell receptor beta chains from one sample sequenced in a study of CD8 T cells in Susac syndrome. RNA, at roughly 0.45 to 1 ug, was reverse transcribed with random hexamers. Via MiXCR, TCRdb re-called the immunoSEQ multiplex PCR reads, giving one row per CDR3 protein. The table has around 230,000 distinct CDR3 sequences, 90% to 96% seen once. Sequencing was performed on CD4+ T cells from PBMCs. The receptors were gathered from a human donor with Susac syndrome.

The chain links TRBV9 to TRBJ2-1; a possible D gene is TRBD1 (6 bases). The CDR3 consists of 16 residues. The germline V gene has CDR1 SGDLS and CDR2 YYNGEE. V was cut by 3 bases and J by 0 bases, with 13 bases left in between. As DNA, the CDR3 is TGTGCCAGCAGCGGATTCTCGACAGGCTCCTACAATGAGCAGTTCTTC. Its protein product is CASSGFSTGSYNEQFF.

The chain is built from TRBV20-1 and TRBJ1-3; D uncertain. The CDR3 length is 13 residues. The germline V gene encodes CDR1 DFQATT and CDR2 SNEGSKA (reference sequence). Trimming took 8 bases from V and 0 from J, leaving 11 bases between them. The CDR3 DNA follows: TGCAGTACCTTGGACTACTCTGGAAACACCATATATTTT. Translated: CSTLDYSGNTIYF.

The rearrangement uses TRBV20-1 and TRBJ2-5; D gene ambiguous. CDR1 and CDR2 from the germline V gene are DFQATT and SNEGSKA (reference sequence). CDR3 length: 12 amino acids. This CDR3 is CTLRGPQETQYF. As DNA, the CDR3 is TGCACCCTCAGAGGCCCACAAGAGACCCAGTACTTC.

The chain uses TRBV9 and TRBJ1-3; maybe TRBD1 (6 bases). V lost 0 bases and J lost 6, with 10 bases in between. The CDR3 contains 14 residues. The germline gives CDR1 SGDLS, CDR2 YYNGEE. The CDR3 DNA reads TGTGCCAGCAGCGTAGACGGGGGCGTAAACACCATATATTTT. Translation: CASSVDGGVNTIYF.

The chain uses TRBV7-9 and TRBJ2-7; D not certain. V gave up 4 bases and J gave up 2 bases, with 15 bases separating them. The CDR3 consists of 15 residues. Germline loops: CDR1 SEHNR, CDR2 FQNEAQ (reference sequence). In nucleotides, the CDR3 is TGTGCCAGCAGCTCCAGACCGGGCGCTGCCTACGAGCAGTACTTC. It yields the protein CASSSRPGAAYEQYF.

The genes are TRBV18 and TRBJ2-7; D unclear. The V gene's germline CDR1 is KGHSH and CDR2 LQKENI. Trimming took off 6 bases at V and 4 bases at J, with 10 bases between the two ends. This CDR3 spans 12 amino acids. The CDR3 DNA reads as TGTGCCAGCTCCCCCGACACTTACGAGCAGTACTTC. It encodes CASSPDTYEQYF.

The chain uses TRBV29-1 and TRBJ1-5, with D unclear. CDR1 and CDR2 from the germline V gene are SQVTM and ANQGSEA. The length of the CDR3 is 13 residues. V dropped 6 bases and J dropped 3 bases, with 12 bases sitting between them. The CDR3 sequence is CSVATAPNQPQHF. The DNA for the CDR3 is TGCAGCGTGGCAACAGCGCCCAATCAGCCCCAGCATTTT.

The chain carries TRBV15 and TRBJ1-1, with D perhaps matching TRBD1 (6 bases). This CDR3 region has 12 residues. V lost 10 bases to trimming and J lost 2 bases, with 11 bases between them. Germline V gives CDR1 LNHNV, CDR2 YYDKDF (reference sequence). The CDR3 DNA reads as TGTGCCATCTCCAGGGGTAACACTGAAGCTTTCTTT. Its protein is CAISRGNTEAFF. Combining the CDR3 with reference TRBV15 and TRBJ1-1 gives the whole variable domain DAMVIQNPRYQVTQFGKPVTLSCSQTLNHNVMYWYQQKSSQAPKLLFHYYDKDFNNEADTPDNFQSRRPNTSFCFLDIRSPGLGDTAMYLCAISRGNTEAFFGQGTRLTVV.

The chain carries TRBV5-1 and TRBJ1-1, with D possibly TRBD1 on 6 matching bases. This CDR3 has 16 residues. V dropped 4 bases and J dropped 2 bases, with 18 bases sitting between them. In germline, CDR1 is SGHRS, CDR2 YFSETQ. In nucleotides, the CDR3 is TGCGCCAGCAGCCCCCTGGCCGGGGGGCGCAACACTGAAGCTTTCTTT. This codes for CASSPLAGGRNTEAFF.

The V gene is TRBV12-5, the J gene TRBJ2-1, with TRBD2 matching over 10 bases. With 6 bases clipped from V and 0 bases from J, the junction kept 5 bases outside the gene matches. CDR3 length: 16 amino acids. Per the germline V gene, CDR1 is LGHNT and CDR2 is FRNRAP. Here the CDR3 DNA reads TGTGCTAGTGGCCTCCGACTAGCGGGCTCCTACAATGAGCAGTTCTTC. It is translated as CASGLRLAGSYNEQFF. Together with reference TRBV12-5 and TRBJ2-1, the CDR3 gives the full variable domain: DARVTQTPRHKVTEMGQEVTMRCQPILGHNTVFWYRQTMMQGLELLAYFRNRAPLDDSGMPKDRFSAEMPDATLATLKIQPSEPRDSAVYFCASGLRLAGSYNEQFFGPGTRLTVL.

This chain uses TRBV9 with TRBJ1-2; no firm D call. Germline V lookup: CDR1 SGDLS, CDR2 YYNGEE. Trimming took 0 bases from V and 6 from J, leaving 6 bases between them. This CDR3 contains 12 residues. The CDR3 here is CASSVASNGYTF. The CDR3 bases are TGTGCCAGCAGCGTAGCTTCGAATGGCTACACCTTC.

The chain links TRBV4-1 to TRBJ2-7; 15 bases align to TRBD2. Germline V gene sequence: CDR1 MGHRA, CDR2 YSYEKL. V was pared by 1 base and J by 1 base, with 5 bases of the junction left unmatched. This CDR3 spans 18 amino acids. This CDR3 is CASSQGTSGRVGSYEQYF. In nucleotides, the CDR3 is TGCGCCAGCAGCCAAGGGACTAGCGGGAGGGTAGGTTCCTACGAGCAGTACTTC.

The rearrangement uses TRBV12-3 or TRBV12-4 and TRBJ2-1; D call uncertain. Between the trimmed V and J ends, which lost 5 bases and 9 bases, there was a span of 20 bases. The CDR3 runs to 15 residues. The CDR3 coding sequence is TGTGCCAGCAGTCCTCCTCAGTATAAAAAGGGTGAGCAGTTCTTC. Its translation is CASSPPQYKKGEQFF.

This clonotype was seen a single time. The chain combines TRBV28 with TRBJ2-7; the match to TRBD1 covers 9 bases. This CDR3 has 14 residues. Germline values: CDR1 MDHEN, CDR2 SYDVKM. Trimming cost V 3 bases and J 4 bases; bases outside gene matches: 4. The CDR3 sequence is CASSFTGGRYEQYF. The CDR3 region has the DNA TGTGCCAGCAGTTTTACAGGGGGCAGATACGAGCAGTACTTC.

J is TRBJ2-3 and V is TRBV5-4, with D tentatively TRBD2 (6 bases). The CDR3 sequence is 11 residues long. V lost 7 bases to trimming and J lost 10 bases, with 13 bases between them. CDR1 and CDR2 (germline): SGHNT, YYREEE (reference sequence). CDR3 loop: CASHRGEAQYF. The CDR3 nucleotides are TGTGCCAGCCACCGTGGGGAGGCGCAGTATTTT.

The J gene is TRBJ2-5, the V gene TRBV30; D is perhaps TRBD1 or TRBD2 (5 bases each). V was pared by 5 bases and J by 4 bases, with 11 bases between. This CDR3 is built from 12 residues. Germline CDR1 GTSNPN, CDR2 SVGIG (reference sequence). Here the CDR3 reads CAWGLRAETQYF. The CDR3 DNA sequence: TGTGCCTGGGGACTCAGGGCAGAGACCCAGTACTTC.

The V and J genes are TRBV15 and TRBJ2-1; 7 bases align to TRBD1. This CDR3 has 15 residues. Germline CDR1 is LNHNV and CDR2 is YYDKDF (reference sequence). V shed 0 bases and J 14 bases; nucleotides not matched to a gene: 13. The CDR3, as DNA: TGTGCCACCAGCAGAGATCAGGGGAAGGGGGCGGAGGAGTTCTTC. Residues: CATSRDQGKGAEEFF.

In DNA, the CDR3 is TGTGCCAGCAGCTTATTAACAGGGGATGGCTACACCTTC. Translation gives CASSLLTGDGYTF. V usage is TRBV7-9 and J usage is TRBJ1-2; 7 positions agree with TRBD1. This CDR3 spans 13 amino acids. Germline assignment: CDR1 SEHNR and CDR2 FQNEAQ (reference sequence). J gave up 6 bases and V 2 bases, and 3 bases lay outside the gene matches.

A word on this clonotype: Germline is not matched at one junction end, which may reflect a read error. The V call is TRBV5-1, the J call TRBJ2-1; D unclear. CDR3 length: 12 residues. Germline loops: CDR1 SGHRS, CDR2 YFSETQ. The CDR3 nucleotides are TGTGCCAGCAGTTTATCATACAATGAGCAGTTCTTC. It yields the protein CASSLSYNEQFF.

The rearrangement links TRBV27 to TRBJ1-5; a weak D match, TRBD1 (6 bases). The CDR3 loop spans 14 amino acids. Deletions cut 5 bases from V and 6 bases from J, with 14 bases between. Germline CDR1 reads MNHEY; CDR2 reads SMNVEV (reference sequence). The CDR3 nucleotides read TGTGCCAGCAGTCGAACAGGGCTACTTCAGCCCCAGCATTTT. It is translated as CASSRTGLLQPQHF.

The chain links TRBV29-1 to TRBJ1-2; 9 nucleotides match TRBD1. V was clipped by 6 bases and J by 5 bases; unmatched bases: 4. Germline CDR1 is SQVTM and CDR2 is ANQGSEA. This CDR3 has 12 residues. Written as DNA, the CDR3 is TGCAGCGTCCGGACAGGGGAGTATGGCTACACCTTC. Amino acid sequence: CSVRTGEYGYTF.